The T cell receptor (beta chain) under discussion was sequenced for a study of beta chain features in type 1 diabetes. About the research overall: Examined across all samples were around 110,000,000 sorted cells.

Whole-study findings and limits: PCR might favor shorter templates, but any such skew would affect patients and controls equally. Type 1 diabetes patients showed a moderate but significant shortening of TCRB CDR3s in all four CD4+ subsets. Relative to healthy donors, patients appeared to have naive, central memory and Treg TCRB repertoires that were more similar.

Germline V gene sequence: CDR1 MDHEN, CDR2 SYDVKM. With V trimmed by 11 bases and J by 0 bases, 7 bases remained unmatched. This CDR3 contains 13 residues. It was via CD45RO/CCR7/CD25/CD127/CD95/CD27 that CD4+ naive, central memory, regulatory and stem cell-like memory cells were sorted. Of the isolated RNA, all was reverse transcribed, and so the sequenced material was expressed TCRB transcripts. Repertoires were generated with immunoSEQ multiplex PCR, while TCRdb's copy carries only in-frame clones and drops some. Of about 710,000 clones in the sample, over 11% were seen once. Of note for this clone: Its specificity is not known.

The chain has TRBV28 and TRBJ2-7, with 7 bases identical to TRBD1. The sample was naive CD4+ T cells from blood. The sequence came from a man younger than 30 with type 1 diabetes. CDR3 nucleotide sequence: TGTGCCGTCTACCGGGACAGCTCCTACGAGCAGTACTTC. It codes for CAVYRDSSYEQYF.